Following are 30 T cell receptor beta chains from one sample sequenced in a study of PD-L1 blockade in urothelial cancer. Time point reported: pretreatment peripheral blood. Assay used: immunoSEQ multiplex PCR; TCRdb lists only in-frame clones, some missing. The sample consists of around 45,000 clones, around 82% of them appearing once. The sample in question was PBMCs, obtained around atezolizumab (anti-PD-L1) treatment. The source is a man between 60 and 70 years old with urothelial cancer.

The chain carries TRBV11-3 and TRBJ2-3; weak D call: TRBD2 (6 bases). V lost 5 bases and J 2 bases, leaving 11 bases between the germline ends. Germline V CDR1 and CDR2: SGHNT, YENEEA. CDR3 length: 14 amino acids. The CDR3 spells CASSPSGFTDTQYF. The CDR3 coding sequence is TGTGCCAGCAGCCCCAGCGGGTTCACAGATACGCAGTATTTT.

The chain has TRBV5-1 and TRBJ2-7; D gene ambiguous. Germline CDR1 and CDR2: SGHRS and YFSETQ. V gave up 0 bases and J gave up 5 bases, with 3 bases separating them. The CDR3 contains 11 residues. The CDR3 coding sequence is TGCGCCAGCAGCTTGGGGCACGAGCAGTACTTC. Residues: CASSLGHEQYF.

The gene calls are TRBV4-1 and TRBJ2-1, with D possibly being TRBD2 (5 bases). The V gene's germline CDR1 is MGHRA and CDR2 YSYEKL. Trimming stripped 3 bases from V and 5 bases from J, with 8 bases between. The CDR3 runs 13 residues. The CDR3 loop is CASSQEANNEQFF. The CDR3 bases are TGCGCCAGCAGCCAGGAGGCAAACAATGAGCAGTTCTTC.

V usage is TRBV10-1 and J usage is TRBJ2-1; 12 bases agree with TRBD2. Germline assignment: CDR1 WNHNN and CDR2 SYGVQD (reference sequence). CDR3 length: 15 residues. V trimming: 6 bases; J trimming: 8 bases; junction bases outside the gene matches: 8. The CDR3 here is CASSLAGGAWDEQFF. The CDR3 DNA follows: TGCGCCAGCAGCCTAGCGGGAGGGGCCTGGGATGAGCAGTTCTTC.

The chain is built from TRBV29-1 and TRBJ1-1, with D possibly being TRBD1 (5 bases). V lost 0 bases and J lost 4, with 12 bases in between. Germline lookup yields CDR1 SQVTM and CDR2 ANQGSEA. There are 14 residues in the CDR3. DNA for the CDR3: TGCAGCGTTGAAGATCTAGGGGCGCGCACTGAAGCTTTCTTT. Encoded protein: CSVEDLGARTEAFF. The variable domain in full, with the rest retrieved from reference TRBV29-1 and TRBJ1-1, is SAVISQKPSRDICQRGTSLTIQCQVDSQVTMMFWYRQQPGQSLTLIATANQGSEATYESGFVIDKFPISRPNLTFSTLTVSNMSPEDSSIYLCSVEDLGARTEAFFGQGTRLTVV.

This sequence joins TRBV14 and TRBJ2-7, with TRBD1 identical over 9 bases. The V segment lost 1 base and the J segment 2 bases; nucleotides outside the gene matches: 3. CDR1 and CDR2 (germline): SGHDN, FVKESK. This CDR3 is 15 amino acids long. CDR3 loop: CASSQGDRETYEQYF. CDR3 nucleotides: TGTGCCAGCAGCCAAGGGGACAGGGAAACCTACGAGCAGTACTTC.

The V call is TRBV5-1, the J call TRBJ2-3; possibly TRBD2 for D (5 bases). V was cut by 2 bases and J by 0 bases, with 10 bases left in between. CDR3 length: 15 residues. From germline, CDR1 is SGHRS and CDR2 YFSETQ. CDR3 sequence: CASSLGRTSTDTQYF. The CDR3 coding sequence is TGCGCCAGCAGCTTAGGCAGGACTAGCACAGATACGCAGTATTTT.

The chain combines TRBV9 with TRBJ2-1; D gene ambiguous. V shed 2 bases and J shed 4 bases, with 13 bases lying between them. This CDR3 has 15 amino acids. Germline CDR1 reads SGDLS; CDR2 reads YYNGEE. Written as DNA, the CDR3 is TGTGCCAGCAGCGTTTCCGCGGCCCTATACAATGAGCAGTTCTTC. Amino acid sequence: CASSVSAALYNEQFF.

V and J are TRBV4-2 and TRBJ2-5; a possible D gene is TRBD1 (6 bases). This CDR3 region has 15 residues. In germline, CDR1 is LGHNA, CDR2 YNFKEQ. V lost 4 bases to trimming and J lost 4 bases, with 16 bases between them. CDR3 amino acids: CASSLPGQQPETQYF. Here the CDR3 DNA reads TGTGCCAGCAGCCTCCCCGGACAGCAGCCAGAGACCCAGTACTTC.

The genes are TRBV28 and TRBJ2-7; D is undetermined. V was trimmed by 2 bases and J by 3 bases, leaving 14 bases between them. Germline loops: CDR1 MDHEN, CDR2 SYDVKM. There are 15 residues in the CDR3. CDR3 DNA sequence: TGTGCCAGCAGTTTACCCCCTCCCCGTTACTACGAGCAGTACTTC. Encoded protein: CASSLPPPRYYEQYF.

The J gene is TRBJ2-1, the V gene TRBV19; 11 nucleotides match TRBD2. V shed 10 bases, J shed 10 bases, and the junction held 12 bases outside the gene matches. Germline V gives CDR1 LNHDA, CDR2 SQIVND (reference sequence). The CDR3 spans 14 residues. CDR3 bases: TGTGCCACTCGAAACCTAGGACTAGCGGGCGAGCAGTTCTTC. This translates into CATRNLGLAGEQFF.

The chain combines TRBV19 with TRBJ2-6; perhaps TRBD1 as D (5 bases). The germline V gene has CDR1 LNHDA and CDR2 SQIVND (reference sequence). V was pared by 3 bases and J by 0 bases, with 6 bases between. There are 15 residues in the CDR3. The CDR3 nucleotides read TGTGCCAGTAGTATGGGGCACTCTGGGGCCAACGTCCTGACTTTC. Translation: CASSMGHSGANVLTF.

The rearrangement uses TRBV7-9 and TRBJ1-3, with D possibly TRBD1 on 6 matching bases. Germline values: CDR1 SEHNR, CDR2 FQNEAQ (reference sequence). There are 15 residues in the CDR3. Trimming removed 4 bases at V and 1 base at J, with 11 bases between. The CDR3 DNA reads TGTGCCAGCAGCTCGGGCAGGGGATCTGGAAACACCATATATTTT. It is translated as CASSSGRGSGNTIYF.

The chain uses TRBV4-2 and TRBJ1-5; TRBD1 aligns across 9 bases. Trimming at V came to 3 bases and at J to 6 bases, leaving 6 bases not matched to a gene. The CDR3 spans 15 residues. CDR1 is LGHNA, CDR2 YNFKEQ, per germline. The CDR3 sequence is CASSHGTGQGQPQHF. CDR3 DNA: TGTGCCAGCAGCCACGGGACAGGGCAAGGTCAGCCCCAGCATTTT.

The chain couples TRBV6-5 to TRBJ2-5; D may be TRBD1 (7 bases). Germline-derived CDR1 and CDR2 are MNHEY and SVGAGI. Trimming removed 4 bases at V and 5 bases at J, with 11 bases between. The CDR3 spans 13 residues. The CDR3 DNA sequence: TGTGCCAGCAGTTGGGCAGGGGGGGAGACCCAGTACTTC. The encoded protein is CASSWAGGETQYF.

This clone was seen just once. This chain connects TRBV15 to TRBJ2-1; maybe TRBD2 (6 bases). V shed 0 bases and J shed 7 bases, with 16 bases lying between them. There are 16 residues in the CDR3. Germline V lookup: CDR1 LNHNV, CDR2 YYDKDF (reference sequence). CDR3 protein: CATSRDRLGETNEQFF. As DNA, the CDR3 is TGTGCCACCAGCAGAGACAGACTAGGGGAGACGAATGAGCAGTTCTTC. The full variable domain, its missing parts supplied by reference TRBV15 and TRBJ2-1, is DAMVIQNPRYQVTQFGKPVTLSCSQTLNHNVMYWYQQKSSQAPKLLFHYYDKDFNNEADTPDNFQSRRPNTSFCFLDIRSPGLGDTAMYLCATSRDRLGETNEQFFGPGTRLTVL.

CDR3 bases: TGTGCCAGCAGCGAGGGACTAGCGGAGCTCTTCAGCACAGATACGCAGTATTTT. Translating gives CASSEGLAELFSTDTQYF. The genes are TRBV7-2 and TRBJ2-3, with 11 bases aligning to TRBD2. The CDR3 spans 18 residues. The junction had 10 bases not matched to a gene; V was cut back by 5 bases and J by 0 bases. Germline-derived CDR1 and CDR2 are SGHTA and FQGNSA.

This clone was detected only a few times. The J gene is TRBJ2-2, the V gene TRBV6-1; 9 bases map to TRBD1. V lost 3 bases and J lost 1; bases outside the gene matches: 6. Germline CDR1 is MNHNS and CDR2 is SASEGT. This CDR3 contains 17 residues. The CDR3 DNA follows: TGTGCCAGCAGTGAGGGGACAGGGCCGATGAACACCGGGGAGCTGTTTTTT. Its translation is CASSEGTGPMNTGELFF.

The V call is TRBV5-4, the J call TRBJ1-1; no clear D gene. CDR1 and CDR2 (germline): SGHNT, YYREEE (reference sequence). The CDR3 runs to 13 residues. Trimming removed 1 base from V and 3 bases from J, with 7 bases in between. Here the CDR3 reads CASSLSPDTEAFF. The CDR3 coding sequence is TGTGCCAGCAGCTTGTCCCCGGACACTGAAGCTTTCTTT.

The chain combines TRBV28 with TRBJ2-1; 13 positions match TRBD2. The CDR3 runs to 15 residues. Germline CDR1 MDHEN, CDR2 SYDVKM. The junction had 8 bases not matched to a gene; V was cut back by 6 bases and J by 9 bases. The CDR3 DNA reads as TGTGCCAGCAGAAGAGGACTAGCGGGAGTGGGTGAGCAGTTCTTC. It translates to CASRRGLAGVGEQFF.

The chain recombines TRBV9 with TRBJ1-2; 8 bases fit TRBD1. Trimming cost V 0 bases and J 8 bases; bases outside gene matches: 6. The CDR3 consists of 14 residues. Germline loops: CDR1 SGDLS, CDR2 YYNGEE. CDR3 region: CASSVAMTGAGYTF. Written as DNA, the CDR3 is TGTGCCAGCAGCGTAGCAATGACAGGGGCGGGCTACACCTTC.

The rearrangement links TRBV6-5 to TRBJ2-3; 13 bases map to TRBD2. V gave up 4 bases and J gave up 2 bases; unmatched junction bases: 3. Germline CDR1 and CDR2: MNHEY and SVGAGI. CDR3 size: 16 residues. CDR3 nucleotides: TGTGCCAGCAGTTTCGGACTAGCGGGAGACACAGATACGCAGTATTTT. This encodes CASSFGLAGDTDTQYF.

V is TRBV28 and J is TRBJ2-3; 8 bases match TRBD2. V gave up 2 bases and J gave up 6 bases; unmatched junction bases: 4. This CDR3 is 14 amino acids long. Per germline, CDR1 MDHEN and CDR2 SYDVKM. The CDR3 is CASSLSGGGDTQYF. As DNA, the CDR3 is TGTGCCAGCAGTTTAAGTGGCGGGGGGGATACGCAGTATTTT. Together with reference TRBV28 and TRBJ2-3, the CDR3 gives the full variable domain: DVKVTQSSRYLVKRTGEKVFLECVQDMDHENMFWYRQDPGLGLRLIYFSYDVKMKEKGDIPEGYSVSREKKERFSLILESASTNQTSMYLCASSLSGGGDTQYFGPGTRLTVL.

V gene TRBV5-1 combines with J gene TRBJ1-5; D uncertain. V was shortened by 0 bases and J by 4 bases, with 8 bases between the two germline ends. From germline, CDR1 is SGHRS and CDR2 YFSETQ. This CDR3 is 14 amino acids long. CDR3 nucleotides: TGCGCCAGCAGCTTGGAGGCGGGGAATCAGCCCCAGCATTTT. Amino acid sequence: CASSLEAGNQPQHF.

The chain recombines TRBV6-5 with TRBJ2-5, with D maybe TRBD1 (5 bases). CDR3 length equals 13 residues. CDR1 and CDR2 (germline): MNHEY, SVGAGI. V lost 7 bases and J 2 bases, leaving 11 bases between the germline ends. The CDR3 bases are TGTGCCAGCACTGGACACGCACAAGAGACCCAGTACTTC. This translates into CASTGHAQETQYF.

This clone was seen more than once but under ten times. The gene calls are TRBV7-2 and TRBJ1-5; weak D call: TRBD1 (6 bases). Trimming left V 5 bases short and J 7 bases short, with 15 bases between. From germline, CDR1 is SGHTA and CDR2 FQGNSA. The CDR3 loop spans 14 amino acids. For the CDR3, the DNA is TGTGCCAGCAGCCGGACAGTGCTGTCGCAGCCCCAGCATTTT. It specifies CASSRTVLSQPQHF.

The genes are TRBV6-5 and TRBJ1-3; TRBD1 matches 11 bases. Unmatched junction bases numbered 1, after V lost 6 bases and J lost 3 bases. This CDR3 has 14 amino acids. From germline, CDR1 is MNHEY and CDR2 SVGAGI. This CDR3 reads CASRDRGLGNTIYF. CDR3 sequence (DNA): TGTGCCAGCAGGGACAGGGGGCTTGGAAACACCATATATTTT.

The table lists this clone with a count of one. The CDR3 reads CASSLGLGTSIHEQYF. CDR3 nucleotides: TGCGCCAGCAGCTTGGGGCTTGGGACTAGTATCCACGAGCAGTACTTC. V gene TRBV5-1 combines with J gene TRBJ2-7, with TRBD2 matching over 8 bases. The ends lost 0 bases at V and 5 bases at J; junction bases unmatched: 10. Germline V CDR1 and CDR2: SGHRS, YFSETQ. The CDR3 contains 16 residues.

The chain links TRBV6-1 to TRBJ1-2, with a possible D match to TRBD1 (6 bases). With 6 bases removed from V and 7 bases from J, the gap between germline ends came to 15 bases. Germline assignment: CDR1 MNHNS and CDR2 SASEGT. CDR3 length: 13 amino acids. The CDR3 DNA reads TGTGCCAGCAGGCCCCTCTGGGGGCTTGGCTACACCTTC. The encoded protein is CASRPLWGLGYTF.

The chain is built from TRBV25-1 and TRBJ2-7; TRBD2 agrees at 8 bases. V dropped 8 bases and J dropped 4; count of bases not matched to a gene: 7. Germline-derived CDR1 and CDR2 are MGHDK and SYGVNS. There are 13 residues in the CDR3. CDR3 nucleotides: TGTGCCAGCCGGGAGGGGGTACGTTACGAGCAGTACTTC. Translated, it gives CASREGVRYEQYF.